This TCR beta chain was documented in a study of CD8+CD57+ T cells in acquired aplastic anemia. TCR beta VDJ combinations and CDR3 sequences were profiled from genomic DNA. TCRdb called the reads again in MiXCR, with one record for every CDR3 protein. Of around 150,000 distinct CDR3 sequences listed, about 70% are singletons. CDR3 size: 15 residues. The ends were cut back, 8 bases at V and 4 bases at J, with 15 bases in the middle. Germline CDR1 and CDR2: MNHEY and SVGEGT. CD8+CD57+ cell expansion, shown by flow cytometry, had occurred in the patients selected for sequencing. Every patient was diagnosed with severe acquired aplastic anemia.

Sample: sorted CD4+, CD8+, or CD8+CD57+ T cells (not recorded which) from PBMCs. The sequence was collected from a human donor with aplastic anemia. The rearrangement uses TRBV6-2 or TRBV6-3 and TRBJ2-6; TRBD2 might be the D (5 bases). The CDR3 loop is CASRLTLAGANVLTF. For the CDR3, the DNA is TGTGCCAGCCGACTAACCCTTGCCGGGGCCAACGTCCTGACTTTC.